Described below is a single TCR beta chain sequence and its context. Stated time point: peripheral blood 6 weeks after treatment start. The sample originates from a study of PD-L1 blockade in urothelial cancer. Every PCR received spiked-in synthetic TCR analog templates. The assay was immunoSEQ multiplex PCR, and TCRdb's table has in-frame clones only and misses some. The data contain around 46,000 clones, roughly four fifths of them singletons. V lost 6 bases and J lost 7, with 13 bases in between. This CDR3 spans 13 amino acids. Germline assignment: CDR1 MDHEN and CDR2 SYDVKM. This rearrangement joins TRBV28 to TRBJ2-1; D is ambiguous. The source is a man between 60 and 75 years old with urothelial cancer. Here the sequenced sample was PBMCs, taken around atezolizumab (anti-PD-L1) treatment. The CDR3 nucleotides are TGTGCCAGCAGCCTACTGAATCCAAATGAGCAGTTCTTC. Amino acids: CASSLLNPNEQFF.